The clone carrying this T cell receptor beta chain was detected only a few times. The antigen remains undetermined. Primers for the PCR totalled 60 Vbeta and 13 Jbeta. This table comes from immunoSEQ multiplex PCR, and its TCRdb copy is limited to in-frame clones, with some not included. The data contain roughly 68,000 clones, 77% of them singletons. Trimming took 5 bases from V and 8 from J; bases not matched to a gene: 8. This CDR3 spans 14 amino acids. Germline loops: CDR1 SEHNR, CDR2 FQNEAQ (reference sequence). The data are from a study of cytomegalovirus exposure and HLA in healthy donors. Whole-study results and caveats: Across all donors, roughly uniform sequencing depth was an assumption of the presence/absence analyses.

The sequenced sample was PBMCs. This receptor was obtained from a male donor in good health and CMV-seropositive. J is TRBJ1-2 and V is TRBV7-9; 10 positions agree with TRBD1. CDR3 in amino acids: CASSLTDRGRGYTF. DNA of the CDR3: TGTGCCAGCAGCCTAACCGACAGGGGGCGAGGCTACACCTTC.